The clone carrying this T cell receptor (beta chain) was observed many times. Its antigen is as yet unknown. Genomic DNA, serving as template, underwent TCR beta VDJ and CDR3 profiling. A single record per CDR3 protein comes from TCRdb applying MiXCR to the reads. The profile covers approximately 98,000 distinct CDR3 sequences, with around 53% appearing a single time and roughly 31% taken by the ten largest. The record originates from a study of CD8+CD57+ T cells in acquired aplastic anemia. Study-wide points: Common to patients and controls were approximately 30 CD8+ CDR3 sequences. The study found no significant CD8+ Simpson's diversity difference between patients and controls.

V lost 4 bases, J lost 1 base, and 11 bases lay in between. Germline V gives CDR1 MNHNS, CDR2 SASEGT. The CDR3 is 14 amino acids. The sequence came from a human donor in good health, serving as a control. The sequenced material came from sorted CD4+, CD8+, or CD8+CD57+ T cells (not recorded which) from PBMCs. This chain joins TRBV6-1 and TRBJ2-7; tentatively, D is TRBD1 (6 bases). CDR3 sequence (DNA): TGTGCCAGCAGTGTCCAGGGGCTTTCCTACGAGCAGTACTTC. The encoded protein is CASSVQGLSYEQYF.